There are a few counts of the clone carrying this TCR beta chain. What it binds is unknown. The record originates from a study of T-cell memory formation after mild COVID-19. Study-level results: Second-wave clones peaking on day 37 lacked confirmed SARS-CoV-2 specificity.

Per the germline V gene, CDR1 is GTSNPN and CDR2 is SVGIG (reference sequence). Deletions cut 5 bases from V and 6 bases from J, with 10 bases between. The length of the CDR3 is 12 residues. In TCRdb, the 5' RACE reads were re-called with MiXCR into one record per CDR3 protein. This table has 340,000 or so distinct CDR3 sequences, over 10% appearing once. This chain connects TRBV30 to TRBJ2-2; D may be TRBD1 (6 bases). The receptor's source is a man between 18 and 29 years old who had mild COVID-19 (a few samples of this study predate the infection). Cell type and time point are not known. The sequencing input was PBMCs or a T cell subset sorted from them (not recorded which). In DNA, the CDR3 is TGTGCCTGGGTCCCAGGGGCCGGGGAGCTGTTTTTT. Translation: CAWVPGAGELFF.